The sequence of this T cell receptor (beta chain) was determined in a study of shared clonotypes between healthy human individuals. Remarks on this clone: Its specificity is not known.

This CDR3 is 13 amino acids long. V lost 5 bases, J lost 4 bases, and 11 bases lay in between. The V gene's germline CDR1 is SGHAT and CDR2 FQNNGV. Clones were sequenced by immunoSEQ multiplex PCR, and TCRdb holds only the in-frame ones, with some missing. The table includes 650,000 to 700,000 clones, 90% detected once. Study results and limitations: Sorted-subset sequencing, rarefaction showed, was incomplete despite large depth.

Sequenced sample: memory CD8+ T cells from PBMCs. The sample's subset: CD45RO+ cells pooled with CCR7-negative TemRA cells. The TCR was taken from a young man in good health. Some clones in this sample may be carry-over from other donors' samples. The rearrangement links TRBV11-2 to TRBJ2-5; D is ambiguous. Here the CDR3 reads CASSLAQLETQYF. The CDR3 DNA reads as TGTGCCAGCAGCCTCGCGCAGCTAGAGACCCAGTACTTC.